This T cell receptor (beta chain) was sequenced for a study of OX40 agonist ivuxolimab in advanced cancers. Study at large: The study gave patients intravenous ivuxolimab at 0.01 to 10 mg/kg every 2 weeks. With a range of roughly 20 to 80, age averaged approximately 64 years, and around 83% were male. Overall study results and limits: Dose levels from 0.1 to 3.0 mg/kg saw CD4+ and CD8+ blood T cells expand clonally by week 6.

With baseline, cycle 4 day 1, and cycle 7 day 1 as timepoints, blood was sampled. The CDR3 contains 14 residues. Germline CDR1 reads SGHRS; CDR2 reads YFSETQ. With V trimmed by 4 bases and J by 3 bases, 2 bases remained unmatched. Some clones are missing from TCRdb's copy, which holds only in-frame ones; the method was immunoSEQ multiplex PCR. The sample has some 100,000 clones; about nine tenths are singletons. Turning to this clone: Its antigen is unknown.

This chain joins TRBV5-1 and TRBJ2-7, with 12 bases identical to TRBD2. Sequenced material: CD4+ or CD8+ T cells sorted from blood, taken in a trial of the OX40 agonist ivuxolimab. The receptor was derived from an adult with an advanced solid tumor such as melanoma, head and neck, liver or kidney cancer. The CDR3 region has the DNA TGCGCCAGCAGCAAACTAGCGGGAGGCTACGAGCAGTACTTC. Its translation is CASSKLAGGYEQYF.